This TCR beta chain was captured in a study of blood T cell repertoires in COVID-19. Repertoires were generated with immunoSEQ multiplex PCR, while TCRdb's copy carries only in-frame clones and drops some. Of about 320,000 clones in the sample, 85% were seen once. This clone occurred a few times. Sequencing was performed on PBMCs or T cells enriched from blood (not recorded which). The source is a woman aged 25 to 39 who had been exposed to COVID-19.

CDR3 nucleotides: TGTGCCAGCCGGGACAGGGGTAATTCACCCCTCCACTTT. Translated, it gives CASRDRGNSPLHF. The genes are TRBV18 and TRBJ1-6, with 10 bases lining up with TRBD1. Trimming at V came to 8 bases and at J to 6 bases, leaving 1 base not matched to a gene. The germline V gene encodes CDR1 KGHSH and CDR2 LQKENI. This CDR3 spans 13 amino acids.